Listed below are T cell receptor beta chains from one sample, sequenced in a study of blood T cell repertoires in COVID-19. Sequenced by immunoSEQ multiplex PCR; TCRdb stores in-frame clones only, minus some. The profile shows approximately 93,000 clones, about 87% of them singletons. The specimen was peripheral blood. Receptors originate from a man between 60 and 70 years old with acute or convalescent COVID-19. The CDR3 runs from the conserved cysteine through the conserved F or W. A clone size is listed for some rows: how often the clone was seen (once, few, many), or a class if it is expanded.

cdr3_aa v_call clone_size
CASSASDLLGGDTQYF TRBV9 NA
CASSVTGRDEQYF TRBV9 NA
CASNQRVNTGELFF TRBV2 once
CSVLTGRAFF TRBV29-1 NA
CSASALGETDTQYF TRBV20-1 NA
CAWSVLRTGAHGYTF TRBV30 once
CATSLPYGTQYF TRBV24-1 NA
CASSLSNRDYEQYF TRBV11-2 NA
CASSQTFGYTF TRBV6-2/TRBV6-3 NA
CASSRDLLAGVNEQYF TRBV14 NA
CASSEVGFSNQPQHF TRBV2 NA
CASSFPDGDYGYTF TRBV5-4 once
CASSPGTSGDLTDTQYF TRBV6-4 few
CASSPREGNTEAFF TRBV9 NA
CATSDEGQGNEKLFF TRBV24-1 once
CASSKAGVRNTIYF TRBV9 once
CASSYSNAGVSYEQYF TRBV6-5 NA
CASTPGVRYGYTF TRBV7-9 NA
CASTEGLTPGEQYF TRBV7-2 NA
CATGPADRGVYEQYF TRBV15 NA
CASSEWTSGNTGELFF TRBV2 NA
CASSYSGTNEKLFF TRBV6-5 NA
CASSPTTGPHNEQFF TRBV11-3 once
CASSEDRGLDQPQHF TRBV2 NA
CASSDEGTSRDTQYF TRBV6-1 once
CASSTPVGEIYEQYF TRBV19 once
CASRWGTGKSYEQYF TRBV6-5 NA
CASSLGGQSYEQYF TRBV7-9 NA
CATSDSPRGELFF TRBV24-1 NA
CASSIDSYEQYF TRBV5-4 NA
CASSRGRMKMNTEAFF TRBV25-1 NA
CAWRQRRYTF TRBV30 NA
CASSLERGGGYGYTF TRBV5-1 NA
CASSPISGTDGGYTF TRBV18 NA
CASSEAGTGVYF TRBV6-1 once
CASSLGAGQGAYGYTF TRBV5-4 few
CASSYPDRNEQFF TRBV6-5 NA
CASSFSGIKETQYF TRBV5-1 NA
CASSLSAGNNYGYTF TRBV7-3 NA
CASSEYRDSSGNTIYF TRBV7-6 once
CASRLTSGIYEQYF TRBV19 NA